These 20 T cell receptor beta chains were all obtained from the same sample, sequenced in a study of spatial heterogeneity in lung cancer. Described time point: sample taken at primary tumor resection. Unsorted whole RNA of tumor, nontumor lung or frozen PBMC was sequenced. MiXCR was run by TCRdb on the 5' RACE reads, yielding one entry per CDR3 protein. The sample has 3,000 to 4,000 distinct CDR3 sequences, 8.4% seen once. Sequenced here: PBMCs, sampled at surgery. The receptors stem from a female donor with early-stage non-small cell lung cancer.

CDR3 loop: CASSWTSGGYEQYF. In DNA form, the CDR3 reads TGTGCCAGCAGTTGGACTAGCGGGGGGTACGAGCAGTACTTC. The chain carries TRBV6-5 and TRBJ2-7; 14 bases match TRBD2. The CDR3 extends over 14 amino acids. Germline values: CDR1 MNHEY, CDR2 SVGAGI. V lost 4 bases and J lost 4; bases outside the gene matches: 0.

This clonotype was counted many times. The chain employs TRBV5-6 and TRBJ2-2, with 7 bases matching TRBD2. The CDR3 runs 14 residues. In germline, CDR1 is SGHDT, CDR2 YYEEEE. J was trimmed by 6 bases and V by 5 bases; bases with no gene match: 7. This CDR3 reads CASRSGLRSGELFF. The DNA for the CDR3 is TGTGCCAGCAGATCGGGACTAAGATCCGGGGAGCTGTTTTTT.

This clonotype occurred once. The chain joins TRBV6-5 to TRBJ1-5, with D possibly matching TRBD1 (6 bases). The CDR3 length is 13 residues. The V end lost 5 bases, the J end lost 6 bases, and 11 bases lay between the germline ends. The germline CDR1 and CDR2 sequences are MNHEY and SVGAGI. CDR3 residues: CASSNGGAQPQHF. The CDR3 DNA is TGTGCCAGCAGTAATGGGGGGGCTCAGCCCCAGCATTTT.

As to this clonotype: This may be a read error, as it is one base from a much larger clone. The CDR3 region has the DNA TGTGTCAGCAGCCCGAGGGGGGGCATATACGAGCAGTACTTC. It codes for CVSSPRGGIYEQYF. The chain is built from TRBV12-3 or TRBV12-4 and TRBJ2-7, with TRBD2 as a possible D gene (7 bases). The length of the CDR3 is 14 residues.

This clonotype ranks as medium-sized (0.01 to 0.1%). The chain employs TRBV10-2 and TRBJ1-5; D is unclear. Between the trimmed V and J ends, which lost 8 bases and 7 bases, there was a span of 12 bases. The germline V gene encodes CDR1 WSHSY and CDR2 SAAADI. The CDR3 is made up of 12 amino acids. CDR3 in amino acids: CASGIQDQPQHF. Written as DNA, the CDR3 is TGCGCCAGCGGGATCCAGGACCAGCCCCAGCATTTT.

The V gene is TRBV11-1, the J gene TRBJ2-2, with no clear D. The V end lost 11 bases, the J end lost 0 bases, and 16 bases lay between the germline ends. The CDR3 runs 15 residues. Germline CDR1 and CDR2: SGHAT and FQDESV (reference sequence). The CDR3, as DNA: TGTGCCGAAGGCCCCTCACAGTCGAACACCGGGGAGCTGTTTTTT. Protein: CAEGPSQSNTGELFF.

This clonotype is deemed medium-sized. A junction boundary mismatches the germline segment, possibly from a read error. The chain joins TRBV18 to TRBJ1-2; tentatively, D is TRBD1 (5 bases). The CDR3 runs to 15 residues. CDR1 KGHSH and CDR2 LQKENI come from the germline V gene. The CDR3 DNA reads TGTGCCAGCTCACCACTCCAGGGCCACGACTATAGCTACACCTTC. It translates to CASSPLQGHDYSYTF.

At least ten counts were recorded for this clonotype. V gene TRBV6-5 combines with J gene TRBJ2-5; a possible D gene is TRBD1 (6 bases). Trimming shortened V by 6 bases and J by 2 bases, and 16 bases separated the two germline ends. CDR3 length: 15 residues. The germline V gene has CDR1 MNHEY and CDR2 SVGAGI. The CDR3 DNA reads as TGTGCCAGCAGCCCTACCGGGACAATACAAGAGACCCAGTACTTC. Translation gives CASSPTGTIQETQYF.

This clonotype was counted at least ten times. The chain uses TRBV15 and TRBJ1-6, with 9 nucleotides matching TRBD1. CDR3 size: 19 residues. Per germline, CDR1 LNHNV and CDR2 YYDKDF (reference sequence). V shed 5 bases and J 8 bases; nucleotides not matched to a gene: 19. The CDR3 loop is CATSSGGDRVVFGDSPLHF. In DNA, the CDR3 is TGTGCCACCAGCTCCGGGGGGGACAGGGTTGTCTTCGGAGATTCACCCCTCCACTTT.

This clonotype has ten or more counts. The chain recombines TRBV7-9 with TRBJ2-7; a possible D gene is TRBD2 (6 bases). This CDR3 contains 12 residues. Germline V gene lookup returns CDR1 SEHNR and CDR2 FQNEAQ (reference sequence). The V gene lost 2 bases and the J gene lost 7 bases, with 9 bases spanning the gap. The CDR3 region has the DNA TGTGCCAGCAGCTTACAGGGAGGTGAGCAGTACTTC. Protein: CASSLQGGEQYF.

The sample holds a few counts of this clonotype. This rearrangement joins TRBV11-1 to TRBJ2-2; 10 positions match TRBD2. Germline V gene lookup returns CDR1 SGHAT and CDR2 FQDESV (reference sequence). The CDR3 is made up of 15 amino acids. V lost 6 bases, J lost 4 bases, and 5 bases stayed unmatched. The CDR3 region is CASRLAGDGTGELFF. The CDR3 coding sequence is TGTGCCAGCAGGCTAGCGGGGGATGGCACCGGGGAGCTGTTTTTT.

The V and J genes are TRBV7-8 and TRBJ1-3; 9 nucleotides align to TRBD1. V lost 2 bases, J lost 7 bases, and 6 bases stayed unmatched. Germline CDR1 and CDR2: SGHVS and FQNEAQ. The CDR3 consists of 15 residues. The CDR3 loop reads CASSLRDRAINTIYF. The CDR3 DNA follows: TGTGCCAGCAGCTTAAGGGACAGGGCGATTAACACCATATATTTT.

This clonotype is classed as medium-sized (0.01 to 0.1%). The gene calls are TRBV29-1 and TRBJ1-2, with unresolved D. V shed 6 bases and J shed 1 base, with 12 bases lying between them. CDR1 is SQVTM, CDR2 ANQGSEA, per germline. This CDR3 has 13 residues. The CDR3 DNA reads TGCAGCGTCAAACAAGGGAGTAACTATGGCTACACCTTC. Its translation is CSVKQGSNYGYTF.

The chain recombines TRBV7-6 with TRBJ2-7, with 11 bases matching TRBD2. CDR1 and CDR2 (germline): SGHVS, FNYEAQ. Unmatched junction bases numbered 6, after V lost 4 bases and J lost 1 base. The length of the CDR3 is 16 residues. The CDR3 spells CASSSAGTSGSYEQYF. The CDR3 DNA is TGTGCCAGCAGCTCCGCCGGGACTAGCGGTTCCTACGAGCAGTACTTC.

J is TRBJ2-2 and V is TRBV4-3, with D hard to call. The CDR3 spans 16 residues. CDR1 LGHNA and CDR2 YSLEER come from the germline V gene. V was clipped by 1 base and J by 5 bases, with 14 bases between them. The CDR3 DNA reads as TGCGCCAGCAGCCAAGCCCGAAGAACGTCAACCGGGGAGCTGTTTTTT. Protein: CASSQARRTSTGELFF.

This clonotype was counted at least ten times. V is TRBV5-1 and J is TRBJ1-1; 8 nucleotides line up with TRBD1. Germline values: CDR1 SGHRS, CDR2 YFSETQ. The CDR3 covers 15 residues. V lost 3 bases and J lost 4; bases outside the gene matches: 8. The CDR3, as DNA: TGCGCCAGCAGCTCAATTTCGACAGGGGCCACTGAAGCTTTCTTT. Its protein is CASSSISTGATEAFF.

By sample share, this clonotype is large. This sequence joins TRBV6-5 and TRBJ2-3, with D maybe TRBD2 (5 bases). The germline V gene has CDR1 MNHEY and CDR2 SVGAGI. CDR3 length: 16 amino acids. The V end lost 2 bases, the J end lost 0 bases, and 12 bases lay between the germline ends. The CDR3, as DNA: TGTGCCAGCAGTTACACACTAGACTTTAGCACAGATACGCAGTATTTT. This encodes CASSYTLDFSTDTQYF.

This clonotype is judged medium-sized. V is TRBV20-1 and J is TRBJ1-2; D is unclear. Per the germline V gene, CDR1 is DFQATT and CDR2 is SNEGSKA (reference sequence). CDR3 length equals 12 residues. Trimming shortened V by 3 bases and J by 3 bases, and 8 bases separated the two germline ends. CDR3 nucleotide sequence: TGCAGTGCTAGCGAGGGTTACTATGGCTACACCTTC. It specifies CSASEGYYGYTF.

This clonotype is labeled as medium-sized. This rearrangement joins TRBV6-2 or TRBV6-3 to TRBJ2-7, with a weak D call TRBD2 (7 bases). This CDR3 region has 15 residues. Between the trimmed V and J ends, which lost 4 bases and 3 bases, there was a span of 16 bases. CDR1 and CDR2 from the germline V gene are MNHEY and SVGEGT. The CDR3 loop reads CASSWGGPPGYEQYF. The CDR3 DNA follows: TGTGCCAGCAGTTGGGGGGGCCCCCCGGGCTACGAGCAGTACTTC.

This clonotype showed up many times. The CDR3 coding sequence is TGTGCCAGCAGCTTGGCAGGGGCCAAAAACATTCAGTACTTC. Amino acid sequence: CASSLAGAKNIQYF. The rearrangement links TRBV5-5 to TRBJ2-4; D perhaps matches TRBD1 (5 bases). There are 14 residues in the CDR3. V shed 0 bases and J shed 1 base, with 5 bases lying between them. Germline CDR1 reads SGHKS; CDR2 reads YYEKEE (reference sequence). The entire variable domain, with the rest obtained from reference TRBV5-5 and TRBJ2-4, is as follows: DAGVTQSPTHLIKTRGQQVTLRCSPISGHKSVSWYQQVLGQGPQFIFQYYEKEERGRGNFPDRFSARQFPNYSSELNVNALLLGDSALYLCASSLAGAKNIQYFGAGTRLSVL.